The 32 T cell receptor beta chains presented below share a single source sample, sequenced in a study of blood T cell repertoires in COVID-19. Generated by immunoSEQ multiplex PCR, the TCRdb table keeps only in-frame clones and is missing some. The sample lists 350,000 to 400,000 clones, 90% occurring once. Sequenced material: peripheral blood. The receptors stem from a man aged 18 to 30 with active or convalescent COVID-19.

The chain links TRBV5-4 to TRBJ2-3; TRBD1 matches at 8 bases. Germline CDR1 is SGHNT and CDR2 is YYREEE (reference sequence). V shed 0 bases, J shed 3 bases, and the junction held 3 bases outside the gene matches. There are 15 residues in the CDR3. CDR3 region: CASSLGRGQTDTQYF. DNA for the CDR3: TGTGCCAGCAGCTTGGGCAGGGGGCAGACAGATACGCAGTATTTT.

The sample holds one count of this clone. In DNA, the CDR3 is TGTGCCAGCAGTTACGGCAGATGGAGCTCCTACAATGAGCAGTTCTTC. It encodes CASSYGRWSSYNEQFF. The chain links TRBV6-2 or TRBV6-3 to TRBJ2-1; D is ambiguous. Germline V gene lookup returns CDR1 MNHEY and CDR2 SVGEGT. Trimming removed 2 bases at V and 0 bases at J, with 11 bases between. This CDR3 comprises 16 residues.

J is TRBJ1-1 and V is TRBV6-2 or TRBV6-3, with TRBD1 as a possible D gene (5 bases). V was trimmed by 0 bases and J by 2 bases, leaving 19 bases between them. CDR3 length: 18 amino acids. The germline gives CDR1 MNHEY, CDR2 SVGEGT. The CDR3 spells CASSYSPRRGGTNTEAFF. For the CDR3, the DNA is TGTGCCAGCAGTTACTCCCCCAGGAGGGGAGGTACCAACACTGAAGCTTTCTTT.

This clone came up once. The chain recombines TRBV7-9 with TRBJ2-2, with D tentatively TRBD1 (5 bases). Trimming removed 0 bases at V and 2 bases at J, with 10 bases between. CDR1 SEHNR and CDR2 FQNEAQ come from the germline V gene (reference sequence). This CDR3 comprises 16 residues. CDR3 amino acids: CASSLAAQGNTGELFF. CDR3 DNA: TGTGCCAGCAGCTTAGCAGCTCAGGGTAACACCGGGGAGCTGTTTTTT.

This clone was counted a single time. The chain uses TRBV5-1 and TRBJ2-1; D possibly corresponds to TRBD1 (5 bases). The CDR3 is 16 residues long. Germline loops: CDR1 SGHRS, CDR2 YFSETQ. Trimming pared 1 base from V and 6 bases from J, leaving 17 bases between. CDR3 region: CASSLTPAGPGNEQFF. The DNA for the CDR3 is TGCGCCAGCAGCTTGACGCCGGCAGGGCCCGGCAATGAGCAGTTCTTC.

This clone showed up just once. As DNA, the CDR3 is TGTGCCAGCAGTGAATTTTGGGGGGGTTCACCCCTCCACTTT. Translation gives CASSEFWGGSPLHF. V gene TRBV25-1 combines with J gene TRBJ1-6, with a weak D call TRBD1 (5 bases). The CDR3 has 14 amino acids. CDR1 is MGHDK, CDR2 SYGVNS, per germline. The V gene lost 1 base and the J gene lost 9 bases, with 10 bases spanning the gap.

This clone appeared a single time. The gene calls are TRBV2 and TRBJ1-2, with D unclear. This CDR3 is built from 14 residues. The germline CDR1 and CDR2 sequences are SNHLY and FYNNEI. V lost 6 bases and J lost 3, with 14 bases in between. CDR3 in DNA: TGTGCCAGCAGCCAAATCCGGGTTGACTATGGCTACACCTTC. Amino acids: CASSQIRVDYGYTF.

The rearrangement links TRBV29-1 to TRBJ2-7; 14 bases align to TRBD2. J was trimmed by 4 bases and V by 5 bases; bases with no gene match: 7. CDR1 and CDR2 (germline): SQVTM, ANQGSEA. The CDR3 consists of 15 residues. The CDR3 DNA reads TGCAGCGTTAGCTCAGGGACTAGCGGGAGTTACGAGCAGTACTTC. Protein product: CSVSSGTSGSYEQYF.

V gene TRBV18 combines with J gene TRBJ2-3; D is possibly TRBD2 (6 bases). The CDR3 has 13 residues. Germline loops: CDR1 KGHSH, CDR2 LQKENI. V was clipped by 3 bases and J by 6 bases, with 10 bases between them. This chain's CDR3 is CASSPSRGDTQYF. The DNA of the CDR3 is TGTGCCAGCTCACCCTCCCGGGGGGATACGCAGTATTTT.

CDR3 sequence (DNA): TGTGCCAGCGGGCCATATGCGGGGGAGCTGTTTTTT. It codes for CASGPYAGELFF. The chain links TRBV28 to TRBJ2-2; the D is unclear. Trimming stripped 8 bases from V and 8 bases from J, with 12 bases between. CDR1 is MDHEN and CDR2 is SYDVKM in the germline V gene. CDR3 size: 12 residues. Full variable domain (rest looked up from reference TRBV28 and TRBJ2-2): DVKVTQSSRYLVKRTGEKVFLECVQDMDHENMFWYRQDPGLGLRLIYFSYDVKMKEKGDIPEGYSVSREKKERFSLILESASTNQTSMYLCASGPYAGELFFGEGSRLTVL.

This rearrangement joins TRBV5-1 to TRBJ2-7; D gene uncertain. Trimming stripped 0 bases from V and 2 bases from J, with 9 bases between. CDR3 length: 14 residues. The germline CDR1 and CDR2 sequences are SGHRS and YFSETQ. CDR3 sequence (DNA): TGCGCCAGCAGCTTGGACAGTTCAACCTACGAGCAGTACTTC. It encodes CASSLDSSTYEQYF.

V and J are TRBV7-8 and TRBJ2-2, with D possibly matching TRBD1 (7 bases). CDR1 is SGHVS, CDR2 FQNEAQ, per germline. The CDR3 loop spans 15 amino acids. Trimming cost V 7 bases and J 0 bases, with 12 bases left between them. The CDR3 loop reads CASTGGGANTGELFF. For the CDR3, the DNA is TGTGCCAGCACAGGAGGGGGCGCGAACACCGGGGAGCTGTTTTTT.

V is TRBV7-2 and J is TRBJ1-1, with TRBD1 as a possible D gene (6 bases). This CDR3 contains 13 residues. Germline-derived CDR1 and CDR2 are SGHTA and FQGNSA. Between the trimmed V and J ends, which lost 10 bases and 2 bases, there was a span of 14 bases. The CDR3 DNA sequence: TGTGCCACAGGGGTAGGTCGTAACACTGAAGCTTTCTTT. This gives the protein CATGVGRNTEAFF.

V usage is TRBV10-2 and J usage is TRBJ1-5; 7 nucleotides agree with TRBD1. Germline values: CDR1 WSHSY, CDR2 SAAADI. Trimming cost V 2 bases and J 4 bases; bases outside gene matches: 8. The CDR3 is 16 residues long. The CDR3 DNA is TGCGCCAGCAGTGAGCCAAGGACAGGAAAGAATCAGCCCCAGCATTTT. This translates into CASSEPRTGKNQPQHF.

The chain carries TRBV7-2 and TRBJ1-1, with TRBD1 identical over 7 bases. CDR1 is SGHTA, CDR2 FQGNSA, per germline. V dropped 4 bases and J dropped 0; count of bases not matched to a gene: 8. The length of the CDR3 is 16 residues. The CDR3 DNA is TGTGCCAGCAGCTCATTACCGGGACAGTTGAACACTGAAGCTTTCTTT. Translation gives CASSSLPGQLNTEAFF.

CDR3 sequence (DNA): TGTGCCAGCAGTACGTTTCTAGCGGGGAGGTCCTACGAGCAGTACTTC. Amino acids: CASSTFLAGRSYEQYF. V gene TRBV6-2 or TRBV6-3 combines with J gene TRBJ2-7; 9 nucleotides match TRBD2. Germline loops: CDR1 MNHEY, CDR2 SVGEGT. The CDR3 consists of 16 residues. With V trimmed by 5 bases and J by 1 base, 9 bases remained unmatched.

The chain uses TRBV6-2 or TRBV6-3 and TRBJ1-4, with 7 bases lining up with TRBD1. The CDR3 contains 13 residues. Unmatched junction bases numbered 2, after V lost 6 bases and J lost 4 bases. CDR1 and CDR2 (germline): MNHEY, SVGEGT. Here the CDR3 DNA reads TGTGCCAGCAGCTGGGACAGTAATGAAAAACTGTTTTTT. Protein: CASSWDSNEKLFF.

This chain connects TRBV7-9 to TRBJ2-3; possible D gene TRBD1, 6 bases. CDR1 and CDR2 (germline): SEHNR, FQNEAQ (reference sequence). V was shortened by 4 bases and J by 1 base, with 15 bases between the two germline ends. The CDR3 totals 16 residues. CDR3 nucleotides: TGTGCCAGCAGCTCCCAACAGGGTCCCGGCACAGATACGCAGTATTTT. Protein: CASSSQQGPGTDTQYF. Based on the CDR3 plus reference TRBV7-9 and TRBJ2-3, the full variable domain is DTGVSQNPRHKITKRGQNVTFRCDPISEHNRLYWYRQTLGQGPEFLTYFQNEAQLEKSRLLSDRFSAERPKGSFSTLEIQRTEQGDSAMYLCASSSQQGPGTDTQYFGPGTRLTVL.

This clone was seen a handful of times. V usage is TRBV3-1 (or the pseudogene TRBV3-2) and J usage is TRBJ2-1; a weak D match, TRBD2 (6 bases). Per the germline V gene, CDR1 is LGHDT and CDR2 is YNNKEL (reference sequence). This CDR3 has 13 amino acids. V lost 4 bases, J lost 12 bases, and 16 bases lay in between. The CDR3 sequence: CASSPLREIRQFF. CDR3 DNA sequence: TGTGCCAGCAGCCCCCTACGGGAGATCCGGCAGTTCTTC.

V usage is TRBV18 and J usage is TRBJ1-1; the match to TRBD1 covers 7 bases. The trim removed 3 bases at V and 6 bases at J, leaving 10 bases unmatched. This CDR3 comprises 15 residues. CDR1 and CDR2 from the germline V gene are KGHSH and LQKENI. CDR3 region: CASSPNLDRAAEAFF. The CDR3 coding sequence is TGTGCCAGCTCACCTAACCTTGACAGGGCGGCTGAAGCTTTCTTT. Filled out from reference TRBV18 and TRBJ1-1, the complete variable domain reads NAGVMQNPRHLVRRRGQEARLRCSPMKGHSHVYWYRQLPEEGLKFMVYLQKENIIDESGMPKERFSAEFPKEGPSILRIQQVVRGDSAAYFCASSPNLDRAAEAFFGQGTRLTVV.

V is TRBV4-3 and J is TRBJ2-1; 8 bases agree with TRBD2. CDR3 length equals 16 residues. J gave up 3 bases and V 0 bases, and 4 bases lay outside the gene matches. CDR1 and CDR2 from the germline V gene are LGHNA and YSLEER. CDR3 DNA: TGCGCCAGCAGCCAAGAAACCGGGACTAGCTACAATGAGCAGTTCTTC. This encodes CASSQETGTSYNEQFF.

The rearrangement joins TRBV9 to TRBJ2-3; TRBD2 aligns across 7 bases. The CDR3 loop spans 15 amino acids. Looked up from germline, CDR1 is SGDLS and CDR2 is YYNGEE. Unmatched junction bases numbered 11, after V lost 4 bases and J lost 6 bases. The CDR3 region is CASSNRTSRSDTQYF. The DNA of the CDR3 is TGTGCCAGCAGCAACCGGACTAGTCGATCGGATACGCAGTATTTT.

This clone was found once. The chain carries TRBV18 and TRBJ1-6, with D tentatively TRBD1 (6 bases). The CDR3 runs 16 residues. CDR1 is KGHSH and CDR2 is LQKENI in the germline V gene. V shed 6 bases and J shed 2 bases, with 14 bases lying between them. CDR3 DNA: TGTGCCAGCTCCCCGACAGGATCCCCCTATAATTCACCCCTCCACTTT. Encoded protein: CASSPTGSPYNSPLHF.

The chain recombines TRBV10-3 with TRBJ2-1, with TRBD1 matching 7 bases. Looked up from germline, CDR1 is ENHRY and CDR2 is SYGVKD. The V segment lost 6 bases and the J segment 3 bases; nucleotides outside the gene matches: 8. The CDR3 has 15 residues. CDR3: CAISDRDRDYNEQFF. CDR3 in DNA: TGTGCCATCAGCGACCGGGACAGAGACTACAATGAGCAGTTCTTC.

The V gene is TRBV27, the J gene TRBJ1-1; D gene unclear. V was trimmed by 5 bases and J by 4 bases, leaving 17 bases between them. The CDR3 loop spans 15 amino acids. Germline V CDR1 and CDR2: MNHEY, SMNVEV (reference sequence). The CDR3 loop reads CASSLTGGMGTEAFF. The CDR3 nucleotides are TGTGCCAGCAGTCTAACCGGAGGGATGGGCACTGAAGCTTTCTTT.

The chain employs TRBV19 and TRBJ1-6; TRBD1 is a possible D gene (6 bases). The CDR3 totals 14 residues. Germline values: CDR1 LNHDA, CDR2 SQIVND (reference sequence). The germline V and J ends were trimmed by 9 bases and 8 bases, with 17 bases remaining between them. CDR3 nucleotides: TGTGCCAGCTCGGGGGGGCGCGTATATTCACCCCTCCACTTT. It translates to CASSGGRVYSPLHF. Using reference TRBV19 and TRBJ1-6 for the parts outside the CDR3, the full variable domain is DGGITQSPKYLFRKEGQNVTLSCEQNLNHDAMYWYRQDPGQGLRLIYYSQIVNDFQKGDIAEGYSVSREKKESFPLTVTSAQKNPTAFYLCASSGGRVYSPLHFGNGTRLTVT.

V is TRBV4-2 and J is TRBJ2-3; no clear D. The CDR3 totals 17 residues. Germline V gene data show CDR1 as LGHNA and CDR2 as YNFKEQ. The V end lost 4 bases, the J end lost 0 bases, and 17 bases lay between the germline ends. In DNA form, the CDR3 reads TGTGCCAGCAGCCTCGGTTTTTCGGGTTCTAGCACAGATACGCAGTATTTT. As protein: CASSLGFSGSSTDTQYF.

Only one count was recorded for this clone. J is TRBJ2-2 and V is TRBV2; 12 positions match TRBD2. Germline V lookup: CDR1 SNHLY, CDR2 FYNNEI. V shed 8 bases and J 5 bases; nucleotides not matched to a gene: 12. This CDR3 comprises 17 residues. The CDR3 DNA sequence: TGTGCCAGCCGATCTACTAGCGGGGGGCCGAGAACCGGGGAGCTGTTTTTT. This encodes CASRSTSGGPRTGELFF.

CDR3 DNA: TGCGCCAGCAGCCAAGACGAGACAGGGCTGTATGGCTACACCTTC. Encoded protein: CASSQDETGLYGYTF. V gene TRBV4-1 combines with J gene TRBJ1-2; 7 bases match TRBD1. J gave up 5 bases and V 0 bases, and 6 bases lay outside the gene matches. The germline CDR1 and CDR2 sequences are MGHRA and YSYEKL. The CDR3 covers 15 residues.

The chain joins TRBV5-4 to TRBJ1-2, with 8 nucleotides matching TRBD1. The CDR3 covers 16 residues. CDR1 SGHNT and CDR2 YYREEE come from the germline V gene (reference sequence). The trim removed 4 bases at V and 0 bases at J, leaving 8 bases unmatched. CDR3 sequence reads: CASSKAMTGANYGYTF. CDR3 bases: TGTGCCAGCAGCAAAGCAATGACAGGGGCTAACTATGGCTACACCTTC.

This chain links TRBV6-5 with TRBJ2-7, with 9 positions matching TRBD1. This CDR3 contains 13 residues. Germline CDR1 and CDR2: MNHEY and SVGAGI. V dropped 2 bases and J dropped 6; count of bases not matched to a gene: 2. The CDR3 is CASSYRQGVEQYF. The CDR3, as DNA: TGTGCCAGCAGTTACAGACAGGGGGTCGAGCAGTACTTC.

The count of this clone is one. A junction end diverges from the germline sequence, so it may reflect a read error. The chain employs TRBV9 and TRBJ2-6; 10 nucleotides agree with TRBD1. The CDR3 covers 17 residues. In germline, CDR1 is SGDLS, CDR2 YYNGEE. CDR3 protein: CASSVRQGAQGANVLTF. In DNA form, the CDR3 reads TGTGCCAGCAGCGTTCGACAGGGGGCGCAAGGGGCCAACGTGCTGACTTTC.